A selection of T cell receptor beta chains follows, all from one sample in a study of cytomegalovirus exposure and HLA in healthy donors. Clones were sequenced by immunoSEQ multiplex PCR, and TCRdb holds only the in-frame ones, with some missing. This sample has fewer than 110,000 clones; 75% to 85% occur once, and the top ten carry around 10%. Sequencing was performed on PBMCs. The receptors stem from a woman in her late teens or twenties in good health and CMV-seropositive. The CDR3 runs from the conserved cysteine through the conserved F or W. A D gene is named only where the DNA matches it firmly. Some rows have no size entry. The others give once, few or many, or a class for an expanded clone.

>.|12|.|TRBV18|TRBJ1-4
TGTGCCAGCTCACACCTCGGGGAAAAACTGTTTTTT
CASSHLGEKLFF
>.|14|.|TRBV27|TRBJ2-7
TGTGCCAGCAGTTTAGGCAGGGCTTCCTACGAGCAGTACTTC
CASSLGRASYEQYF
>TRBD1|12|few|TRBV13|TRBJ1-2
TGTGCCAGCAGCTATCCGGGACAGGGTTACACCTTC
CASSYPGQGYTF
>TRBD1|13|.|TRBV27|TRBJ1-1
TGTGCCAGCAGGCGACAGGGATGGACTGAAGCTTTCTTT
CASRRQGWTEAFF
>TRBD2|15|few|TRBV7-9|TRBJ2-3
TGTGCCAGCAGCTTAGTAGCGGGCACCACAGATACGCAGTATTTT
CASSLVAGTTDTQYF
>TRBD2|15|.|TRBV19|TRBJ2-2
TGTGCCAGTAGTAATAGCGGGGGGAACACCGGGGAGCTGTTTTTT
CASSNSGGNTGELFF
>.|13|.|TRBV13|TRBJ2-7
TGTGCCAGCAGCTCGTCGGGTTCATACGAGCAGTACTTC
CASSSSGSYEQYF
>TRBD1|19|.|TRBV10-3|TRBJ1-1
TGTGCCATCAGTGAGTCCCTCAGGGACAGGGGGGTTTGGGACACTGAAGCTTTCTTT
CAISESLRDRGVWDTEAFF
>.|14|.|TRBV28|TRBJ2-1
TGTGCCAGCAGTGCCTCCGGGACTCCTGTGGTGCAGTTCTTC
CASSASGTPVVQFF
>.|13|.|TRBV19|TRBJ1-4
TGTGCCAGTAGTAGAAGTACAGAAGAAAAACTGTTTTTT
CASSRSTEEKLFF
>.|12|.|TRBV10-2|TRBJ2-3
TGCGCCAGCAGCTCAGGGACAGATACGCAGTATTTT
CASSSGTDTQYF
>TRBD2|13|.|TRBV10-3|TRBJ2-3
TGTGCCATCAGGCGACTAGCTATAGATACGCAGTATTTT
CAIRRLAIDTQYF
>.|17|.|TRBV7-9|TRBJ2-7
TGTGCCAGCAGTCCGGGACACAACCTCCTGGGGTTCTACGAGCAGTACTTC
CASSPGHNLLGFYEQYF
>TRBD1|16|.|TRBV5-4|TRBJ2-4
TGTGCCAGCAGTTATGCCACGGGACAGGGTAAAAACATTCAGTACTTC
CASSYATGQGKNIQYF
>TRBD2|14|.|TRBV7-2|TRBJ2-5
TGTGCCAGCAGCTTGACTAGCGCAGGCCGGACCCAGTACTTC
CASSLTSAGRTQYF
>TRBD1|14|.|TRBV5-4|TRBJ2-5
TGTGCCAGCAGCGACAGGGGGACTGGGGAGACCCAGTACTTC
CASSDRGTGETQYF
>TRBD1|14|.|TRBV30|TRBJ2-1
TGTGCCTGGCAAGACAGGGGGCTAGGCAATGAGCAGTTCTTC
CAWQDRGLGNEQFF
>TRBD1|13|few|TRBV19|TRBJ2-1
TGTGCCAGTAGTGGACAGGGGTACAATGAGCAGTTCTTC
CASSGQGYNEQFF
>.|14|.|TRBV19|TRBJ2-7
TGTGCCAGTAGGTGGGGACACGGCTCCTACGAGCAGTACTTC
CASRWGHGSYEQYF
>.|13|few|TRBV11-3|TRBJ2-7
TGTGCCAGCAGCTTAGATCCGAGCTACGAGCAGTACTTC
CASSLDPSYEQYF
>.|17|.|TRBV27|TRBJ2-2
TGTGCCAGCAGTTTACAGTACGCGGTTGTGGACACCGGGGAGCTGTTTTTT
CASSLQYAVVDTGELFF
>.|13|few|TRBV6-5|TRBJ1-5
TGTGCCAGCAGGCTTGGGAGTGATCAGCCCCAGCATTTT
CASRLGSDQPQHF
>.|15|.|TRBV9|TRBJ2-5
TGTGCCAGCAGCGTAACAGGGAATTCCCAAGAGACCCAGTACTTC
CASSVTGNSQETQYF
>.|13|.|TRBV5-1|TRBJ2-1
TGCGCCAGCAGCTTGGCCCTCGTGAATGAGCAGTTCTTC
CASSLALVNEQFF
>.|14|.|TRBV7-9|TRBJ2-1
TGTGCCAGCAGCTTTTTGAGTCAGGGCAATGAGCAGTTCTTC
CASSFLSQGNEQFF
>TRBD1|13|few|TRBV10-3|TRBJ2-3
TGTGCCATCACCGGGACAGGCACAGATACGCAGTATTTT
CAITGTGTDTQYF
>.|15|.|TRBV5-1|TRBJ1-4
TGCGCCAGCAGCTTAGAGGGAGGCCAGGGAGAAAAACTGTTTTTT
CASSLEGGQGEKLFF
>.|13|.|TRBV27|TRBJ1-2
TGTGCCAGCAGTTTAAACAGGGTGGGGGGCTACACCTTC
CASSLNRVGGYTF
>.|14|once|TRBV9|TRBJ2-2
TGTGCCAGCAAAGGGGCCGTTGGTCCCGGGGAGCTGTTTTTT
CASKGAVGPGELFF
>TRBD1|13|.|TRBV19|TRBJ1-2
TGTGCCAGTAGTTGGGACAGGGCGCATGGCTACACCTTC
CASSWDRAHGYTF
>.|16|.|TRBV6-5|TRBJ2-7
TGTGCCAGCAGCTACGCGCTTGGGGCGCAAAAGTACGAGCAGTACTTC
CASSYALGAQKYEQYF
>TRBD2|13|.|TRBV7-9|TRBJ2-7
TGTGCCAGTGGTAGCGGGGGGCAGAACGAGCAGTACTTC
CASGSGGQNEQYF
>.|14|.|TRBV6-5|TRBJ1-2
TGTGCCAGCAGCACCTGGGGGGTTGCCTATGGCTACACCTTC
CASSTWGVAYGYTF
>.|16|.|TRBV15|TRBJ2-3
TGTGCCACCAGCAGCAACAGGGAGTTGTTGACAGATACGCAGTATTTT
CATSSNRELLTDTQYF
>.|13|.|TRBV6-1|TRBJ1-1
TGTGCCAGCAGAACTGGGACTTTTCTGTTGGCTTTCTTT
CASRTGTFLLAFF
>TRBD1|14|.|TRBV14|TRBJ2-7
TGTGCCAGCAGTCCGGGACAGGGAGCCCACGAGCAGTACTTC
CASSPGQGAHEQYF
>.|14|.|TRBV29-1|TRBJ2-3
TGCAGCGTTGAGGCAGGGGTTTTTCCAGATACGCAGTATTTT
CSVEAGVFPDTQYF
>TRBD2|15|.|TRBV19|TRBJ2-7
TGTGCCAGTAGTATAGTAGCGGGGGAAAACTACGAGCAGTACTTC
CASSIVAGENYEQYF
>TRBD1|15|.|TRBV2|TRBJ2-3
TGTGCCAGCAGTATCCGGGACAGACGCACAGATACGCAGTATTTT
CASSIRDRRTDTQYF
>.|14|.|TRBV11-1|TRBJ1-3
TGTGCCAGCAGCTCCCGACAGGACGGGGACACCATATATTTT
CASSSRQDGDTIYF
>TRBD2|17|.|TRBV4-3|TRBJ2-7
TGCGCCAGCAGCCAAGATCGTTCACTAGCGGACCTCTACGAGCAGTACTTC
CASSQDRSLADLYEQYF
>.|13|.|TRBV6-5|TRBJ2-7
TGTGCCAGCAGTTACTCGGACAGCCCTCGGCAGTACTTC
CASSYSDSPRQYF
>TRBD1|15|.|TRBV5-6|TRBJ2-1
TGTGCCAGCAGCCTTGGGACAGACGCCTACGGTGAGCAGTTCTTC
CASSLGTDAYGEQFF
>.|16|.|TRBV6-6|TRBJ1-2
TGTGCCAGCAGCTCCCAGTGGCAGGGGAGTGTGGATGGCTACACCTTC
CASSSQWQGSVDGYTF
>TRBD1|14|.|TRBV13|TRBJ2-7
TGTGCCAGCAGCTCCCGGACAGGGGGGTGGGAGCAGTACTTC
CASSSRTGGWEQYF
>.|13|.|TRBV7-7|TRBJ2-5
TGTGCTAGCAGCTTAGAGGGGCGGGAGACCCAGTACTTC
CASSLEGRETQYF
>TRBD1|17|once|TRBV5-8|TRBJ2-7
TGTGCCAGCAGCTTGGCCCTTGGGACAGGGGACCCCTACGAGCAGTACTTC
CASSLALGTGDPYEQYF